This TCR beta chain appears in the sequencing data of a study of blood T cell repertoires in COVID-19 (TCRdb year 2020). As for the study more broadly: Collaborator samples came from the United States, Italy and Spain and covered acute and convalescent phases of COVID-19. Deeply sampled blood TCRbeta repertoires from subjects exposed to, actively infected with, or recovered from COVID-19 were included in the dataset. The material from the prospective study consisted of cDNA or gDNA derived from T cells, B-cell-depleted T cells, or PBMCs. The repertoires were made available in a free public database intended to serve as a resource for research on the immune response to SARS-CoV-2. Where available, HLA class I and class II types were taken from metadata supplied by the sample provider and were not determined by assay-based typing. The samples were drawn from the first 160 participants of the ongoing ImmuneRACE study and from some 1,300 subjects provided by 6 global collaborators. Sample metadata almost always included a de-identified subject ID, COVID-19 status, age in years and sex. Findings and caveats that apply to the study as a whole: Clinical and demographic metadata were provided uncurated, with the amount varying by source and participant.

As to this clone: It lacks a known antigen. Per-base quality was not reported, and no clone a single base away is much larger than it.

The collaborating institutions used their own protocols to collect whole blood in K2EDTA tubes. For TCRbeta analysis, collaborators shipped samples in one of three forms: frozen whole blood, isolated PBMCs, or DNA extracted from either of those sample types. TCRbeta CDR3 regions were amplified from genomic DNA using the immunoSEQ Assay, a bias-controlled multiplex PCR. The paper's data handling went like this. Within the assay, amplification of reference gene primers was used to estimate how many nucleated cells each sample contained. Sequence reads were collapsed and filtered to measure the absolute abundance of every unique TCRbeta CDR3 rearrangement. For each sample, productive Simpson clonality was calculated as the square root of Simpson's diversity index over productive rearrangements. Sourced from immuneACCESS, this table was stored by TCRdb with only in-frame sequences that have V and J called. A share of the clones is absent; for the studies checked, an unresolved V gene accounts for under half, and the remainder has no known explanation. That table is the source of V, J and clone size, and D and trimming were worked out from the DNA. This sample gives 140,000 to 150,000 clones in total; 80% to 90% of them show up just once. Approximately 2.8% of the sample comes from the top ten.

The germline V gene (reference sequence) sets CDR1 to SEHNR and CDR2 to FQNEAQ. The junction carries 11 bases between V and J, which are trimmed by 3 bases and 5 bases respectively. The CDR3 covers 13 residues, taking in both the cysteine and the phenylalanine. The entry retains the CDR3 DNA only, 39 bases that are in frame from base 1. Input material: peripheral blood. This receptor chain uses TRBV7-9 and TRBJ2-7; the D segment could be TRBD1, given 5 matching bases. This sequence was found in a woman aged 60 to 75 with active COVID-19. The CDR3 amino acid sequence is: CASSFRQNHEQYF. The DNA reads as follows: TGTGCCAGCAGCTTTAGACAGAACCACGAGCAGTACTTC.